The rows below give T cell receptor beta chains drawn from one sample of a study of T cells in Graves' hyperthyroidism and ophthalmopathy. TCRdb reanalysed the multiplex PCR reads using MiXCR and keeps one entry per CDR3 protein. The data contain 480,000 or so distinct CDR3 sequences, about an eighth of them singletons. Sequencing was done on a sample of blood. The receptors derive from a woman aged 18-29 years with Graves' hyperthyroidism. CDR3s include the opening cysteine and the closing phenylalanine or tryptophan. The order of the fields is clone size, J gene, D gene, V gene, CDR3 DNA, CDR3 protein. D genes are given only for firm matches. Rows give clone size only sometimes, using once, few, many, or a class for an expanded clone.

size: .; J: TRBJ1-3; D: .; V: TRBV2; DNA: TGTGCCAGCAGTGAAGACTACGCAAGCTCTGGAAACACCATATATTTT; CDR3: CASSEDYASSGNTIYF
size: .; J: TRBJ2-3; D: TRBD2; V: TRBV9; DNA: TGTGCCAGCACCTTCCGAGCGGGAGAGGGGACAGATACGCAGTATTTT; CDR3: CASTFRAGEGTDTQYF
size: few; J: TRBJ2-1; D: TRBD2; V: TRBV19; DNA: TGTGCCAGTAGTATGGGACTAGGTGGCGATGAGCAGTTCTTC; CDR3: CASSMGLGGDEQFF
size: .; J: TRBJ1-5; D: .; V: TRBV4-1; DNA: TGCGCCAGCAGCCAACATATAGGTAGCAATCAGCCCCAGCATTTT; CDR3: CASSQHIGSNQPQHF
size: few; J: TRBJ2-1; D: .; V: TRBV14; DNA: TGTGCCAGCAGCCAAGGCGCGGGAAGGGTCGACAATGAGCAGTTCTTC; CDR3: CASSQGAGRVDNEQFF
size: many; J: TRBJ2-1; D: TRBD2; V: TRBV3-1; DNA: TGTGCCAGCAGCCTACCACTAGCGGGAGGGGACAATGAGCAGTTCTTC; CDR3: CASSLPLAGGDNEQFF
size: many; J: TRBJ2-1; D: TRBD2; V: TRBV24-1; DNA: TGTGCCACCAGTGATCCCCAGAAGGAGCGGGAGGGCCGAAGGGGTGAGCAGTTCTTC; CDR3: CATSDPQKEREGRRGEQFF
size: .; J: TRBJ2-2; D: TRBD2; V: TRBV4-2; DNA: TGTGCCAGCAGCCTAAGCGAGCGGGAGGGAACCGGGGAGCTGTTTTTT; CDR3: CASSLSEREGTGELFF
size: .; J: TRBJ2-2; D: TRBD2; V: TRBV5-1; DNA: TGCGCCAGCAGCTTGTTTCTAGCGGAAAACACCGGGGAGCTGTTTTTT; CDR3: CASSLFLAENTGELFF
size: .; J: TRBJ2-2; D: TRBD1; V: TRBV19; DNA: TGTGCCAGTACCACAGGGGTGGCTTCCGGGGAGCTGTTTTTT; CDR3: CASTTGVASGELFF
size: .; J: TRBJ1-5; D: .; V: TRBV7-9; DNA: TGTGCCAGCAGGCGGGAGGCAGGCAATCAGCCCCAGCATTTT; CDR3: CASRREAGNQPQHF
size: few; J: TRBJ1-2; D: .; V: TRBV7-3; DNA: TGTGCCAGCAGCTTAAAGGCGGGCCCTCCGGATAACTATGGCTACACCTTC; CDR3: CASSLKAGPPDNYGYTF
size: many; J: TRBJ2-1; D: .; V: TRBV29-1; DNA: TGCAGCGTTGATATGCGGGGCTCCTACAATGAGCAGTTCTTC; CDR3: CSVDMRGSYNEQFF
size: many; J: TRBJ2-7; D: .; V: TRBV5-1; DNA: TGCGCCAGCAGCGGCGGGACTTCCTACGAGCAGTACTTC; CDR3: CASSGGTSYEQYF
size: many; J: TRBJ1-4; D: .; V: TRBV6-1; DNA: TGCGGGTCCAGGGTCGCAACTAATGAAAAACTGTTTTTT; CDR3: CGSRVATNEKLFF
size: .; J: TRBJ2-5; D: TRBD2; V: TRBV2; DNA: TGTGCCAGCCGGACTAGCGGGAGAAGGGAGACCCAGTACTTC; CDR3: CASRTSGRRETQYF
size: few; J: TRBJ1-2; D: .; V: TRBV10-3; DNA: TGTGCCATCAGTGGATCACAGGGTTTCTATGGCTACATCTTC; CDR3: CAISGSQGFYGYIF
size: many; J: TRBJ1-2; D: .; V: TRBV24-1; DNA: TGTGCCACCTCCGAGATGAACAACTATGGCTACACCTTC; CDR3: CATSEMNNYGYTF
size: many; J: TRBJ2-5; D: TRBD2; V: TRBV7-7; DNA: TGTGCTAGCAGCTTAGGGGTTAGCGGGAAACAAGAGACCCAGTACTTC; CDR3: CASSLGVSGKQETQYF
size: many; J: TRBJ2-2; D: .; V: TRBV2; DNA: TGTGCCAGCAGTGACCGAGACTACACCGGGGAGCTGTTTTTT; CDR3: CASSDRDYTGELFF
size: many; J: TRBJ1-1; D: .; V: TRBV7-9; DNA: TGTGCCAGCAGCTTAGCCAGGGAAGCTTTCTTT; CDR3: CASSLAREAFF
size: many; J: TRBJ1-2; D: .; V: TRBV20-1; DNA: TGCAGTGCTAGCCTGACAGCTGGGTTCTTTGGCTACACCTTC; CDR3: CSASLTAGFFGYTF
size: many; J: TRBJ1-6; D: TRBD1; V: TRBV7-9; DNA: TGTGCCAGCAGCAGGGGACAGGATTACAATTCACCCCTCCACTTT; CDR3: CASSRGQDYNSPLHF
size: many; J: TRBJ1-1; D: .; V: TRBV29-1; DNA: TGCAGCGTTTATATGGGGCAGGGAGCTTTCTTT; CDR3: CSVYMGQGAFF
size: many; J: TRBJ2-5; D: TRBD2; V: TRBV7-3; DNA: TGTGCCAGCAGCCCGACTAGCGGGAGGGAGACCCAGTACTTC; CDR3: CASSPTSGRETQYF
size: many; J: TRBJ1-5; D: .; V: TRBV15; DNA: TGTGCCACCAGCAGGGGCAATCAGCCCCAGCATTTT; CDR3: CATSRGNQPQHF
size: few; J: TRBJ2-2; D: TRBD2; V: TRBV6-2/TRBV6-3; DNA: TGTGCCAGCGGGGGGACTAGCGGGAGAAACTCCGGGGAGCTGCTTTTT; CDR3: CASGGTSGRNSGELLF
size: many; J: TRBJ2-3; D: .; V: TRBV12-3/TRBV12-4; DNA: TGTGCCAGCAGGAGAAGAGGAGATACGCAGTATTTT; CDR3: CASRRRGDTQYF
size: few; J: TRBJ1-2; D: .; V: TRBV6-1; DNA: TGTGCCAGCAGTGAAGGGGAGGGCTATGGCTACACCTTC; CDR3: CASSEGEGYGYTF
size: .; J: TRBJ2-1; D: TRBD2; V: TRBV7-9; DNA: TGTGCCAGCAGCGTACGAACTAGCGGGAGGAACCATGAGCAGTTCTTC; CDR3: CASSVRTSGRNHEQFF
size: many; J: TRBJ1-2; D: TRBD1; V: TRBV3-1; DNA: TGTGCCAGCAGCCATGAGGGACAGGGGCCGACCTACTATGGCTACACCTTC; CDR3: CASSHEGQGPTYYGYTF
size: .; J: TRBJ2-1; D: TRBD2; V: TRBV20-1; DNA: TGCAGTGCGAAGCGGGAGGACAATGAGCAGTTCTTC; CDR3: CSAKREDNEQFF
size: .; J: TRBJ2-1; D: .; V: TRBV11-3; DNA: TGTGCCAGCAGCTTAGCCGTCCCGTACAATGAGCAGTTCTTC; CDR3: CASSLAVPYNEQFF
size: few; J: TRBJ1-5; D: TRBD1; V: TRBV2; DNA: TGTGCCAGCACTGACAGGGGGCGGAATCAGCCCCAGCATTTT; CDR3: CASTDRGRNQPQHF
size: few; J: TRBJ2-1; D: TRBD2; V: TRBV6-1; DNA: TGTGCCAGCAATATGCGGACTAGCGGGAGTTATGAGCAGCTCTTC; CDR3: CASNMRTSGSYEQLF
size: many; J: TRBJ2-1; D: TRBD2; V: TRBV20-1; DNA: TGCAGTGCTGATGATAGCGGGAGAAGGAATGAGCAGTTCTTC; CDR3: CSADDSGRRNEQFF
size: many; J: TRBJ1-1; D: .; V: TRBV6-1; DNA: TGTGCCAGTGGACGGCACGTTCGCACTGAAGCTTTCTTT; CDR3: CASGRHVRTEAFF
size: few; J: TRBJ1-6; D: TRBD1; V: TRBV20-1; DNA: TGCAGTGCTAGCCGGGACAGGGGCAATTCACCCCTCCACTTT; CDR3: CSASRDRGNSPLHF
size: many; J: TRBJ1-2; D: .; V: TRBV12-3/TRBV12-4; DNA: TGTGCCAGCAGTAAGGACGGAAACTATGGCTACACCTTC; CDR3: CASSKDGNYGYTF
size: many; J: TRBJ2-5; D: .; V: TRBV7-6; DNA: TGTGCCAGCAGCCTCGGGACCGGGTGGGAGACCCAGTACTTC; CDR3: CASSLGTGWETQYF
size: many; J: TRBJ2-1; D: TRBD2; V: TRBV11-2; DNA: TGTGCCAGCAGCTCCGGTCCGGGAGGGAATGAGCAGTTCTTC; CDR3: CASSSGPGGNEQFF
size: many; J: TRBJ2-7; D: TRBD2; V: TRBV6-1; DNA: TGTGCCAGCAGACACGGCCCGGAACTAGCGGGAGTAGAGGACGAGCAGTACTTC; CDR3: CASRHGPELAGVEDEQYF
size: few; J: TRBJ2-2; D: TRBD2; V: TRBV15; DNA: TGTGCCACCAGCAGAGATAGAGCGGGGACCGGGGAGCTGTTTTTT; CDR3: CATSRDRAGTGELFF
size: few; J: TRBJ2-2; D: .; V: TRBV24-1; DNA: TGTGCCACCAGTGATTGGGGGGACACCGGGGAGCTGTTTTTT; CDR3: CATSDWGDTGELFF
size: many; J: TRBJ1-2; D: .; V: TRBV6-5; DNA: TGTGCCAGCAGTTACTCGACTCGTCCCCAAGACTATGGCTACACCTTC; CDR3: CASSYSTRPQDYGYTF
size: many; J: TRBJ2-7; D: .; V: TRBV20-1; DNA: TGCAGTGCTAGAGGCCCTAACGAGCAGTACTTC; CDR3: CSARGPNEQYF
size: many; J: TRBJ1-1; D: .; V: TRBV5-1; DNA: TGCGCCAGCAGGGGGACAATGATGAACACTGAAGCTTTCTTT; CDR3: CASRGTMMNTEAFF
size: .; J: TRBJ1-4; D: .; V: TRBV5-1; DNA: TGCGCCAGCAGCTTGGGGGTCTCAGACTCTGAAAAACTGTTTTTT; CDR3: CASSLGVSDSEKLFF
size: many; J: TRBJ2-3; D: TRBD2; V: TRBV6-1; DNA: TGTGCCAGCATCTACGGGGTAGCGGGAACGCTATCTAGCACAGATACGCAGTATTTT; CDR3: CASIYGVAGTLSSTDTQYF
size: many; J: TRBJ1-2; D: .; V: TRBV29-1; DNA: TGCAGCGTTTCCGACGACAGACCCTATGGCTACACCTTC; CDR3: CSVSDDRPYGYTF
size: many; J: TRBJ1-1; D: TRBD1; V: TRBV28; DNA: TGTGCCAGCACCCAGGGACAGGAGAACACTGAAGCTTTCTTT; CDR3: CASTQGQENTEAFF
size: few; J: TRBJ2-2; D: .; V: TRBV6-1; DNA: TGTGCCAGCCACTACACCGGGGAGCTGTTTTTT; CDR3: CASHYTGELFF
size: many; J: TRBJ1-6; D: .; V: TRBV19; DNA: TGTGCCAGTAGTATACGGGATTCCAATTCACCCCTCCACTTT; CDR3: CASSIRDSNSPLHF
size: .; J: TRBJ1-5; D: TRBD1; V: TRBV4-1; DNA: TGCGCCAGCAGCCAAGCGGGGACAGGGTGGTATAGCAATCAGCCCCAGCATTTT; CDR3: CASSQAGTGWYSNQPQHF